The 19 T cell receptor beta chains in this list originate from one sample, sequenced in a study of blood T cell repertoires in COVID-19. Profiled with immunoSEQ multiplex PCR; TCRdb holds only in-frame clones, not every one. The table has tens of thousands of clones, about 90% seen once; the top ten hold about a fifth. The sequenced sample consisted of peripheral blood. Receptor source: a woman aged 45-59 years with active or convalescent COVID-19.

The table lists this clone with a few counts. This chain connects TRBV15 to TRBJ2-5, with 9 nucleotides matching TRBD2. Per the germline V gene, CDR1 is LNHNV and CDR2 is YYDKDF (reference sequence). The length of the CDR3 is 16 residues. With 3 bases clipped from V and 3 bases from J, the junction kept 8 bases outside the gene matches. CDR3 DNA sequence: TGTGCCACCAGCAGGTGGGGTAGCGGGAGTAAAGAGACCCAGTACTTC. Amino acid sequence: CATSRWGSGSKETQYF.

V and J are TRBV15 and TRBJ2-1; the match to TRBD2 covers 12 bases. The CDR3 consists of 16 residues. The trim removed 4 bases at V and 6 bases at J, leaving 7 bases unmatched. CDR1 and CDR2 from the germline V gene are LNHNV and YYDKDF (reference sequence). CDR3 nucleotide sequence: TGTGCCACCAGCACAGCTAGCGGGAGGGAGGGCAATGAGCAGTTCTTC. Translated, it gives CATSTASGREGNEQFF.

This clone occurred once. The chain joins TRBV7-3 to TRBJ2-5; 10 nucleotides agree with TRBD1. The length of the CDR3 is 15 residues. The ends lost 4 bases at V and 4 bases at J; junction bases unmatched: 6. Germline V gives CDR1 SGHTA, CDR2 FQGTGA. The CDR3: CASSSGTGVGETQYF. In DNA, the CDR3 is TGTGCCAGCAGCTCCGGGACAGGGGTTGGAGAGACCCAGTACTTC. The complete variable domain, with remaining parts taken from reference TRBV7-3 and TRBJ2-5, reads GAGVSQTPSNKVTEKGKYVELRCDPISGHTALYWYRQSLGQGPEFLIYFQGTGAADDSGLPNDRFFAVRPEGSVSTLKIQRTERGDSAVYLCASSSGTGVGETQYFGPGTRLLVL.

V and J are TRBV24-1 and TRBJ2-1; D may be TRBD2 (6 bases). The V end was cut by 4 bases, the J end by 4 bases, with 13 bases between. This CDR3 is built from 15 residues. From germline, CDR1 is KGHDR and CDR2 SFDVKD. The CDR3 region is CATSDPTSYYNEQFF. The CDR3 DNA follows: TGTGCCACCAGTGACCCGACTAGTTATTACAATGAGCAGTTCTTC.

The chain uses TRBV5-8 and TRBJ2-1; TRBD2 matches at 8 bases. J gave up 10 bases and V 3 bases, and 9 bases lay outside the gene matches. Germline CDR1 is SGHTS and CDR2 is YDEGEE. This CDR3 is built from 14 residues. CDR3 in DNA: TGTGCCAGCAGCTACTCCTGGACTAGCCGAGAGCAGTTCTTC. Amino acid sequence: CASSYSWTSREQFF.

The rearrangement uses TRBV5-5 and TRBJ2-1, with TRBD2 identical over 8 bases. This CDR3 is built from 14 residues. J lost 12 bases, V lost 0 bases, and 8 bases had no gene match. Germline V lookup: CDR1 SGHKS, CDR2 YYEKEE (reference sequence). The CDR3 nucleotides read TGTGCCAGCAGCTTGGAGGGACTAGTAGGTTGGCAGTTCTTC. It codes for CASSLEGLVGWQFF.

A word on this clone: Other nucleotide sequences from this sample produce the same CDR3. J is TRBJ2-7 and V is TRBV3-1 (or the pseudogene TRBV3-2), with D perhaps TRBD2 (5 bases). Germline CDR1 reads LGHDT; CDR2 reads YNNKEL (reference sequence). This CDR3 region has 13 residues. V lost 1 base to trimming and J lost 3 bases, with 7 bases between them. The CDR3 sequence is CASSQAGGYEQYF. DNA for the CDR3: TGTGCCAGCAGCCAAGCAGGAGGCTACGAGCAGTACTTC.

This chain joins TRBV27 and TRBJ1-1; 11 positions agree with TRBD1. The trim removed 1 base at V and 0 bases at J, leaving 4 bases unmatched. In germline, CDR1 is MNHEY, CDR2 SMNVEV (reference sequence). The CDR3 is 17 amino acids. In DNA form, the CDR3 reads TGTGCCAGCAGTTTATTTTGGACAGGGGGCATGAACACTGAAGCTTTCTTT. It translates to CASSLFWTGGMNTEAFF.

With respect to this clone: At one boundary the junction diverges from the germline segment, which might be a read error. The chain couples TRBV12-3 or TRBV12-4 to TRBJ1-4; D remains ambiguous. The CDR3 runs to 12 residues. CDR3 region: CASSLGLKGNIF. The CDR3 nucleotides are TGTGCCAGCAGTTTAGGACTAAAGGGTAACATTTTT.

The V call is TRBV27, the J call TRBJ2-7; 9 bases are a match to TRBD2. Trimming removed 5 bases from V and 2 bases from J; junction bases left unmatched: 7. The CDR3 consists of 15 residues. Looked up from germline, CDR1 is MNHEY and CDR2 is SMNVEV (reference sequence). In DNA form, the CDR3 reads TGTGCCAGCAGTCCCGGACTAGCGAGCCCCTACGAGCAGTACTTC. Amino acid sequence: CASSPGLASPYEQYF.

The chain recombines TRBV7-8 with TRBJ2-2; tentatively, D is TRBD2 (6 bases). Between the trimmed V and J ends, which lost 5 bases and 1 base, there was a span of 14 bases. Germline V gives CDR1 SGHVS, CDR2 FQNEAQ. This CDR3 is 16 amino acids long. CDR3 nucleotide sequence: TGTGCCAGCAGCCCTGGACTACTTCAGAACACCGGGGAGCTGTTTTTT. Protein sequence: CASSPGLLQNTGELFF.

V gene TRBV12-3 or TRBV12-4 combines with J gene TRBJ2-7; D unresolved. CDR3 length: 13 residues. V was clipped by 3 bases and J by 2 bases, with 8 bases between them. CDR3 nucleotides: TGTGCCAGCAGTTTCGGGTATACCTACGAGCAGTACTTC. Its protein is CASSFGYTYEQYF.

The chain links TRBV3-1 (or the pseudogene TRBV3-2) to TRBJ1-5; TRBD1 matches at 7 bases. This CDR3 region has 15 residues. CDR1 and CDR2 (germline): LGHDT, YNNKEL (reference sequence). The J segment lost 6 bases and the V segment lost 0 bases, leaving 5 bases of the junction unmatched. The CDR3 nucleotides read TGTGCCAGCAGCCAAGACAGGGGGACCCTTCAGCCCCAGCATTTT. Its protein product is CASSQDRGTLQPQHF.

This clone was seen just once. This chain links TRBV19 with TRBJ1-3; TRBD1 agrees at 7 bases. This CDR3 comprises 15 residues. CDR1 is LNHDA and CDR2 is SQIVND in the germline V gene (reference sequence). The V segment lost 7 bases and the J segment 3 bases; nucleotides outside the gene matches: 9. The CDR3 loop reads CASTPDRDIGNTIYF. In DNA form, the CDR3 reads TGTGCCAGTACCCCCGACAGGGATATTGGAAACACCATATATTTT.

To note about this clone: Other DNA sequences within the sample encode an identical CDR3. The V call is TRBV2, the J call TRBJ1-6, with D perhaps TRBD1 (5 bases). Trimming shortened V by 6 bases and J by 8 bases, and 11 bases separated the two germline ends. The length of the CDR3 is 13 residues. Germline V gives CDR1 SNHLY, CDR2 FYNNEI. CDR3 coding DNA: TGTGCCAGCAGCGGCAGGGTGGATTCACCCCTCCACTTT. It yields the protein CASSGRVDSPLHF. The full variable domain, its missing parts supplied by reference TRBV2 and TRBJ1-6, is EPEVTQTPSHQVTQMGQEVILRCVPISNHLYFYWYRQILGQKVEFLVSFYNNEISEKSEIFDDQFSVERPDGSNFTLKIRSTKLEDSAMYFCASSGRVDSPLHFGNGTRLTVT.

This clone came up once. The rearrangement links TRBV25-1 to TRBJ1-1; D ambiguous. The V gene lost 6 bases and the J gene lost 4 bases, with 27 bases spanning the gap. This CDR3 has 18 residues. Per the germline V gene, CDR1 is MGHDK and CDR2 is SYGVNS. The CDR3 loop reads CASSQKTANQRGGTEAFF. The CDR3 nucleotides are TGTGCCAGCAGCCAAAAGACGGCCAACCAGCGAGGTGGCACTGAAGCTTTCTTT.

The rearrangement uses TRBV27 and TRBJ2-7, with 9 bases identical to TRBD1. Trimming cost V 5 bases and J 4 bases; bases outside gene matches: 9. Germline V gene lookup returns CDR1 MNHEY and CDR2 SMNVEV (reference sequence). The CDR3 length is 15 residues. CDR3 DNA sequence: TGTGCCAGCAGTCCGGCCGGGACAGGGCTATACGAGCAGTACTTC. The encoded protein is CASSPAGTGLYEQYF.

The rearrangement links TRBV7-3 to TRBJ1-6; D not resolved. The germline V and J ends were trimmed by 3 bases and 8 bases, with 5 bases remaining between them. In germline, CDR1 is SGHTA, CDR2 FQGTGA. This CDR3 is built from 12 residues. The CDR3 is CASSFPDSPLHF. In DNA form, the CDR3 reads TGTGCCAGCAGCTTCCCGGATTCACCCCTCCACTTT.

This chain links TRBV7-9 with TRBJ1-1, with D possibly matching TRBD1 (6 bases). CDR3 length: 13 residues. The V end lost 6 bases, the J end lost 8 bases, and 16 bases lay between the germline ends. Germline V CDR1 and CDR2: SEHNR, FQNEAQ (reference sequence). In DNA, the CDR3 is TGTGCCAGCAGTAGCACAGGGCGGCCAGAAGCTTTCTTT. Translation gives CASSSTGRPEAFF.